Shown below are 27 T cell receptor beta chains from a single sample sequenced in a study of cytomegalovirus exposure and HLA in healthy donors. Researchers ran the PCR with 60 Vbeta and 13 Jbeta primers. Clones were read by immunoSEQ multiplex PCR, and TCRdb kept only the in-frame ones, dropping some. The data contain fewer than 200,000 clones, roughly 77% of them singletons. The specimen sequenced was PBMCs. These receptors originate from a man aged 30 to 39 in good health and CMV-seropositive.

For this clone: Other DNA sequences in this specimen translate into the identical CDR3. The chain is built from TRBV28 and TRBJ1-1; the match to TRBD1 covers 8 bases. The V segment lost 6 bases and the J segment 1 base; nucleotides outside the gene matches: 4. Per the germline V gene, CDR1 is MDHEN and CDR2 is SYDVKM. The CDR3 is made up of 14 amino acids. The CDR3 nucleotides are TGTGCCAGCAGCTCAGGACAGGGGAACACTGAAGCTTTCTTT. Its translation: CASSSGQGNTEAFF.

V is TRBV19 and J is TRBJ1-5; maybe TRBD1 (6 bases). V lost 7 bases, J lost 3 bases, and 19 bases lay in between. This CDR3 spans 16 amino acids. The germline CDR1 and CDR2 sequences are LNHDA and SQIVND (reference sequence). CDR3 bases: TGTGCCAGTACCAAAACAGGGAGGGTTACCAATCAGCCCCAGCATTTT. Translated: CASTKTGRVTNQPQHF. The variable domain in full, completed from reference TRBV19 and TRBJ1-5, reads DGGITQSPKYLFRKEGQNVTLSCEQNLNHDAMYWYRQDPGQGLRLIYYSQIVNDFQKGDIAEGYSVSREKKESFPLTVTSAQKNPTAFYLCASTKTGRVTNQPQHFGDGTRLSIL.

This clone was picked up a small number of times. CDR3 nucleotides: TGTGCCGCTCAGGGACAGGGGATGAATCAGCCCCAGCATTTT. As protein: CAAQGQGMNQPQHF. The chain recombines TRBV10-3 with TRBJ1-5, with 10 bases identical to TRBD1. CDR3 length: 14 residues. The V segment lost 11 bases and the J segment 4 bases; nucleotides outside the gene matches: 8. CDR1 and CDR2 (germline): ENHRY, SYGVKD.

CDR3 nucleotide sequence: TGTGCCAGCAGAGAAGGTCGGGGGGGCGAAGATACGCAGTATTTT. This translates into CASREGRGGEDTQYF. The chain uses TRBV25-1 and TRBJ2-3; the match to TRBD2 covers 8 bases. The V gene's germline CDR1 is MGHDK and CDR2 SYGVNS. The CDR3 loop spans 15 amino acids. V lost 6 bases to trimming and J lost 5 bases; unmatched junction nucleotides: 10.

This clone was detected once. V is TRBV5-6 and J is TRBJ2-7; D might be TRBD1 (6 bases). This CDR3 comprises 15 residues. V was clipped by 2 bases and J by 0 bases, with 12 bases between them. Germline loops: CDR1 SGHDT, CDR2 YYEEEE. The CDR3 DNA follows: TGTGCCAGCAGCTTTACCCGGGACAACTCCTACGAGCAGTACTTC. It codes for CASSFTRDNSYEQYF. Complete variable domain (other parts from reference TRBV5-6 and TRBJ2-7): DAGVTQSPTHLIKTRGQQVTLRCSPKSGHDTVSWYQQALGQGPQFIFQYYEEEERQRGNFPDRFSGHQFPNYSSELNVNALLLGDSALYLCASSFTRDNSYEQYFGPGTRLTVT.

The chain uses TRBV2 and TRBJ2-2; weak D call: TRBD2 (6 bases). Germline V lookup: CDR1 SNHLY, CDR2 FYNNEI. V lost 4 bases, J lost 5 bases, and 11 bases lay in between. CDR3 length: 14 residues. In DNA, the CDR3 is TGTGCCAGCAGTGGGGCCCGGGGGACCGGGGAGCTGTTTTTT. Protein product: CASSGARGTGELFF.

V is TRBV28 and J is TRBJ2-2; TRBD1 aligns across 7 bases. The J segment lost 4 bases and the V segment lost 5 bases, leaving 1 base of the junction unmatched. Per germline, CDR1 MDHEN and CDR2 SYDVKM. CDR3 length equals 13 residues. The CDR3 spells CASSPGGTGELFF. The CDR3 DNA follows: TGTGCCAGCAGTCCAGGGGGCACCGGGGAGCTGTTTTTT.

This CDR3 is CASRLPRGIEAFF. CDR3 sequence (DNA): TGTGCCAGCAGGCTACCGCGGGGGATTGAAGCTTTCTTT. V is TRBV7-9 and J is TRBJ1-1, with D possibly matching TRBD1 (5 bases). CDR1 is SEHNR and CDR2 is FQNEAQ in the germline V gene (reference sequence). The CDR3 totals 13 residues. Trimming took off 6 bases at V and 7 bases at J, with 15 bases between the two ends.

This clone was recorded once. V is TRBV9 and J is TRBJ2-5; possibly TRBD2 for D (6 bases). The germline V gene has CDR1 SGDLS and CDR2 YYNGEE. This CDR3 is 14 amino acids long. The germline V and J ends were trimmed by 3 bases and 5 bases, with 14 bases remaining between them. CDR3 sequence (DNA): TGTGCCAGCAGCGCATTAGCGGAGTCGGAGACCCAGTACTTC. Encoded protein: CASSALAESETQYF. Together with reference TRBV9 and TRBJ2-5, the CDR3 gives the full variable domain: DSGVTQTPKHLITATGQRVTLRCSPRSGDLSVYWYQQSLDQGLQFLIQYYNGEERAKGNILERFSAQQFPDLHSELNLSSLELGDSALYFCASSALAESETQYFGPGTRLLVL.

There are a few counts of this clone. The rearrangement joins TRBV20-1 to TRBJ2-1; D is perhaps TRBD2 (5 bases). CDR3 length equals 11 residues. Germline V lookup: CDR1 DFQATT, CDR2 SNEGSKA (reference sequence). Trimming removed 7 bases from V and 7 bases from J, with 11 bases in between. In nucleotides, the CDR3 is TGCAGTGGGGTAGCGAGGAATGAGCAGTTCTTC. Translation gives CSGVARNEQFF.

V and J are TRBV7-8 and TRBJ1-5; 8 nucleotides align to TRBD1. With 2 bases clipped from V and 3 bases from J, the junction kept 3 bases outside the gene matches. The CDR3 has 15 residues. The germline gives CDR1 SGHVS, CDR2 FQNEAQ. CDR3 coding DNA: TGTGCCAGCAGCTTAACAGGGGGTAACAATCAGCCCCAGCATTTT. Its protein product is CASSLTGGNNQPQHF.

This chain uses TRBV7-9 with TRBJ2-7, with D possibly TRBD2 on 5 matching bases. V shed 10 bases and J shed 5 bases, with 21 bases lying between them. Germline values: CDR1 SEHNR, CDR2 FQNEAQ (reference sequence). CDR3 length: 14 amino acids. The CDR3 reads CATNHGISGNEQYF. CDR3 DNA sequence: TGTGCCACCAATCACGGGATCTCAGGTAACGAGCAGTACTTC.

This clone was recorded only once. The chain employs TRBV7-3 and TRBJ1-6, with D perhaps TRBD1 (5 bases). The CDR3 consists of 14 residues. Germline V gives CDR1 SGHTA, CDR2 FQGTGA. V lost 2 bases and J lost 9, with 11 bases in between. The CDR3 loop is CASSLDGHRSPLHF. Written as DNA, the CDR3 is TGTGCCAGCAGCTTAGATGGACATCGTTCACCCCTCCACTTT.

V usage is TRBV28 and J usage is TRBJ1-4; 9 bases map to TRBD1. The V and J ends lost 5 bases and 7 bases, in that order; junction bases with no gene match: 8. Germline assignment: CDR1 MDHEN and CDR2 SYDVKM. CDR3 length: 15 amino acids. CDR3 DNA: TGTGCCAGCAGTCTCACAGGGGGCGCGGGTGAAAAACTGTTTTTT. It is translated as CASSLTGGAGEKLFF.

The chain recombines TRBV7-2 with TRBJ2-5; no reliable D call. The V and J ends lost 5 bases and 2 bases respectively, with 12 bases between them. The CDR3 is 14 residues long. Germline CDR1 reads SGHTA; CDR2 reads FQGNSA. CDR3 residues: CASSPPGEQETQYF. CDR3 in DNA: TGTGCCAGCAGCCCACCCGGTGAACAAGAGACCCAGTACTTC.

This sequence joins TRBV4-1 and TRBJ2-7, with D uncertain. The germline gives CDR1 MGHRA, CDR2 YSYEKL. V lost 1 base and J 2 bases, leaving 9 bases between the germline ends. The CDR3 length is 14 residues. CDR3 residues: CASSQVGRTYEQYF. The CDR3, as DNA: TGCGCCAGCAGCCAAGTGGGCAGAACCTACGAGCAGTACTTC.

The chain links TRBV29-1 to TRBJ2-4; the D is unclear. The germline V and J ends were trimmed by 1 base and 0 bases, with 4 bases remaining between them. Germline CDR1 is SQVTM and CDR2 is ANQGSEA. The CDR3 has 13 amino acids. The CDR3 here is CSVEGLAKNIQYF. The CDR3 DNA sequence: TGCAGCGTTGAAGGACTAGCCAAAAACATTCAGTACTTC. Full variable domain (rest looked up from reference TRBV29-1 and TRBJ2-4): SAVISQKPSRDICQRGTSLTIQCQVDSQVTMMFWYRQQPGQSLTLIATANQGSEATYESGFVIDKFPISRPNLTFSTLTVSNMSPEDSSIYLCSVEGLAKNIQYFGAGTRLSVL.

This clone was picked up a small number of times. The chain links TRBV9 to TRBJ1-3; D is undetermined. The germline V gene encodes CDR1 SGDLS and CDR2 YYNGEE. The CDR3 has 16 residues. Between the trimmed V and J ends, which lost 2 bases and 2 bases, there was a span of 14 bases. CDR3 residues: CASSVNPAEAGNTIYF. DNA of the CDR3: TGTGCCAGCAGCGTGAATCCAGCGGAGGCTGGAAACACCATATATTTT.

CDR3 loop: CASSTRQALDTGELFF. The CDR3 DNA is TGTGCCAGCAGTACCCGACAGGCATTGGACACCGGGGAGCTGTTTTTT. V and J are TRBV28 and TRBJ2-2, with D possibly TRBD1 on 6 matching bases. The CDR3 runs 16 residues. Between the trimmed V and J ends, which lost 5 bases and 3 bases, there was a span of 16 bases. The germline gives CDR1 MDHEN, CDR2 SYDVKM. The full variable domain, in which reference TRBV28 and TRBJ2-2 provide the parts outside the CDR3, is DVKVTQSSRYLVKRTGEKVFLECVQDMDHENMFWYRQDPGLGLRLIYFSYDVKMKEKGDIPEGYSVSREKKERFSLILESASTNQTSMYLCASSTRQALDTGELFFGEGSRLTVL.

The V call is TRBV4-2, the J call TRBJ1-6; D is unclear. Deletions cut 2 bases from V and 10 bases from J, with 12 bases between. The CDR3 is made up of 14 amino acids. Germline CDR1 is LGHNA and CDR2 is YNFKEQ. CDR3: CASSQPKGRSPLHF. The CDR3 DNA reads as TGTGCCAGCAGCCAACCCAAAGGGAGATCACCCCTCCACTTT.

The chain joins TRBV27 to TRBJ2-1; no reliable D call. The length of the CDR3 is 12 residues. V was shortened by 6 bases and J by 4 bases, with 7 bases between the two germline ends. Looked up from germline, CDR1 is MNHEY and CDR2 is SMNVEV (reference sequence). CDR3 protein: CASRTVYNEQFF. The CDR3 DNA reads as TGTGCCAGCAGAACGGTTTACAATGAGCAGTTCTTC.

The chain combines TRBV11-2 with TRBJ2-3, with TRBD2 identical over 11 bases. CDR1 is SGHAT, CDR2 FQNNGV, per germline. Trimming cost V 1 base and J 0 bases; bases outside gene matches: 6. This CDR3 comprises 18 residues. The CDR3 DNA reads TGTGCCAGCAGCTTAGTGCTAGCGGGGGGCTCTAGCACAGATACGCAGTATTTT. Residues: CASSLVLAGGSSTDTQYF.

The J gene is TRBJ2-1, the V gene TRBV10-2; D is perhaps TRBD2 (5 bases). This CDR3 comprises 13 residues. With 6 bases removed from V and 6 bases from J, the gap between germline ends came to 12 bases. CDR1 and CDR2 (germline): WSHSY, SAAADI. The CDR3 nucleotides are TGCGCCAGCAGGGACTCCCTGGGCAATGAGCAGTTCTTC. As protein: CASRDSLGNEQFF.

This chain joins TRBV5-6 and TRBJ2-7; no reliable D call. CDR3 length: 11 amino acids. V lost 0 bases, J lost 7 bases, and 5 bases lay in between. The germline V gene encodes CDR1 SGHDT and CDR2 YYEEEE. The CDR3, as DNA: TGTGCCAGCAGCTTGGTCAAAGAGCAGTACTTC. Translated: CASSLVKEQYF.

The chain combines TRBV30 with TRBJ1-2; 10 positions agree with TRBD1. Germline loops: CDR1 GTSNPN, CDR2 SVGIG (reference sequence). The CDR3 sequence is 14 residues long. Unmatched junction bases numbered 3, after V lost 2 bases and J lost 3 bases. Here the CDR3 DNA reads TGTGCCTGGAGTTGGACAGGGGGAGACTATGGCTACACCTTC. Amino acids: CAWSWTGGDYGYTF.

This chain links TRBV27 with TRBJ2-7; 8 bases fit TRBD2. The CDR3 loop spans 16 amino acids. Germline CDR1 MNHEY, CDR2 SMNVEV (reference sequence). V trimming: 3 bases; J trimming: 2 bases; junction bases outside the gene matches: 9. This CDR3 is CASSFGTGLGAYEQYF. Written as DNA, the CDR3 is TGTGCCAGCAGTTTCGGTACGGGACTAGGGGCCTACGAGCAGTACTTC.

The chain recombines TRBV2 with TRBJ2-2; TRBD1 matches 7 bases. Germline CDR1 is SNHLY and CDR2 is FYNNEI. CDR3 length: 16 residues. V shed 5 bases and J 6 bases; nucleotides not matched to a gene: 12. The CDR3: CASSLSTGDQAGELFF. For the CDR3, the DNA is TGTGCCAGCAGTCTTTCAACAGGGGATCAGGCCGGGGAGCTGTTTTTT.